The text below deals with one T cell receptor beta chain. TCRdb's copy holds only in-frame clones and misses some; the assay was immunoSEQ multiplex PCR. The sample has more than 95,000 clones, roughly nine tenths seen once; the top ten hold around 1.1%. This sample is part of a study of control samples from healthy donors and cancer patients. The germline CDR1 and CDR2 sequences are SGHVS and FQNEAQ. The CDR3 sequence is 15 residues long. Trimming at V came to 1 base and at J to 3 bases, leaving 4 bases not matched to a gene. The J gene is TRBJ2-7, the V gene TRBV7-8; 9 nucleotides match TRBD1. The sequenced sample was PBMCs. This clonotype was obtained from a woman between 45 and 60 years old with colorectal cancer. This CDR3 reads CASSLGRTGDYEQYF. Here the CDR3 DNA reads TGTGCCAGCAGCTTAGGAAGGACAGGGGACTACGAGCAGTACTTC.